One sample yielded the 9 T cell receptor beta chains listed below, sequenced in a study of CD8+ T cells in alopecia areata. The sequencing template was cDNA reverse transcribed from extracted RNA. Some clones are missing from TCRdb's copy, which holds only in-frame ones; the method was immunoSEQ multiplex PCR. This sample has over 150,000 clones, with about 60% found just once. The treatment: oral pan-JAK inhibitor, 5-10 mg twice daily. The source was CD4+ T cells sorted from blood, collected at week 4, from a patient treated with tofacitinib. These receptors came from a human donor with alopecia areata.

The rearrangement uses TRBV5-4 and TRBJ2-5, with 10 bases fitting TRBD2. V shed 6 bases and J 5 bases; nucleotides not matched to a gene: 10. The CDR3 totals 15 residues. CDR1 and CDR2 from the germline V gene are SGHNT and YYREEE (reference sequence). The CDR3: CASTRGSGGAETQYF. The DNA for the CDR3 is TGTGCCAGCACCAGGGGGAGCGGGGGGGCGGAGACCCAGTACTTC. The complete variable domain, with remaining parts taken from reference TRBV5-4 and TRBJ2-5, reads ETGVTQSPTHLIKTRGQQVTLRCSSQSGHNTVSWYQQALGQGPQFIFQYYREEENGRGNFPPRFSGLQFPNYSSELNVNALELDDSALYLCASTRGSGGAETQYFGPGTRLLVL.

This chain links TRBV30 with TRBJ2-1; TRBD1 matches 8 bases. Germline-derived CDR1 and CDR2 are GTSNPN and SVGIG (reference sequence). The trim removed 4 bases at V and 8 bases at J, leaving 7 bases unmatched. This CDR3 is built from 13 residues. The CDR3 nucleotides are TGTGCCTGGAAAGGCGGCAGGGGGCATGAGCAGTTCTTC. It translates to CAWKGGRGHEQFF.

The chain joins TRBV7-2 to TRBJ1-4; 8 positions match TRBD1. CDR1 and CDR2 from the germline V gene are SGHTA and FQGNSA. This CDR3 spans 13 amino acids. The ends lost 3 bases at V and 7 bases at J; junction bases unmatched: 1. DNA of the CDR3: TGTGCCAGCAGCTTCGACAGGGGTGAAAAACTGTTTTTT. This codes for CASSFDRGEKLFF.

This clone has a handful of counts. This chain links TRBV28 with TRBJ1-3; no clear D. V shed 5 bases and J shed 0 bases, with 8 bases lying between them. Germline loops: CDR1 MDHEN, CDR2 SYDVKM. The CDR3 loop spans 14 amino acids. CDR3 DNA sequence: TGTGCCAGCAGTCGGGCGAGCTCTGGAAACACCATATATTTT. It translates to CASSRASSGNTIYF.

This clone came up a few times. This chain connects TRBV29-1 to TRBJ2-4; D not resolved. V dropped 7 bases and J dropped 1 base, with 14 bases sitting between them. The CDR3 contains 14 residues. Germline V gene sequence: CDR1 SQVTM, CDR2 ANQGSEA. The DNA for the CDR3 is TGCAGCGCCGCAGATGCCTTCGCCAAAAACATTCAGTACTTC. It is translated as CSAADAFAKNIQYF.

CDR3 amino acids: CASNEGLAYEQYF. The CDR3 bases are TGTGCCAGCAACGAGGGCCTAGCTTACGAGCAGTACTTC. The V gene is TRBV6-1, the J gene TRBJ2-7; tentative D call: TRBD2 (5 bases). Trimming stripped 7 bases from V and 4 bases from J, with 14 bases between. Germline CDR1 reads MNHNS; CDR2 reads SASEGT. There are 13 residues in the CDR3.

The chain carries TRBV5-4 and TRBJ2-3; D is tentatively TRBD1 or TRBD2 (5 bases each). CDR3 size: 14 residues. Germline lookup yields CDR1 SGHNT and CDR2 YYREEE (reference sequence). V lost 0 bases and J 6 bases, leaving 11 bases between the germline ends. The CDR3 DNA reads as TGTGCCAGCAGCTTGGCTGGGGGTCAGGATACGCAGTATTTT. Amino acid sequence: CASSLAGGQDTQYF.

V usage is TRBV5-4 and J usage is TRBJ2-5; 7 bases align to TRBD1. The CDR3 length is 15 residues. Germline V gene data show CDR1 as SGHNT and CDR2 as YYREEE (reference sequence). With 1 base clipped from V and 5 bases from J, the junction kept 8 bases outside the gene matches. CDR3 nucleotide sequence: TGTGCCAGCAGCTTGAGTCAGGGGGTGGAGGAGACCCAGTACTTC. Its protein is CASSLSQGVEETQYF.

This rearrangement joins TRBV15 to TRBJ1-4; maybe TRBD1 (6 bases). Germline CDR1 reads LNHNV; CDR2 reads YYDKDF (reference sequence). The CDR3 is 15 amino acids. Trimming pared 7 bases from V and 3 bases from J, leaving 15 bases between. In DNA form, the CDR3 reads TGTGCCACCAAGGGGGACCCTGGGGCTAATGAAAAACTGTTTTTT. It codes for CATKGDPGANEKLFF.